The 23 T cell receptor beta chains given below trace back to one sample, sequenced in a study of OX40 agonist ivuxolimab in advanced cancers. This table comes from immunoSEQ multiplex PCR, and its TCRdb copy is limited to in-frame clones, with some not included. The sample consists of 85,000 or so clones, 86% of them appearing once. The sequencing here drew on CD4+ or CD8+ T cells sorted from blood, taken in a trial of the OX40 agonist ivuxolimab. These receptors were obtained from an adult with an advanced solid tumor such as melanoma, head and neck, liver or kidney cancer.

The chain uses TRBV9 and TRBJ2-1, with D perhaps TRBD1 (5 bases). V was shortened by 3 bases and J by 0 bases, with 13 bases between the two germline ends. The CDR3 consists of 16 residues. CDR1 and CDR2 from the germline V gene are SGDLS and YYNGEE. In DNA form, the CDR3 reads TGTGCCAGCAGCGCCCTAGGGGTAAGCTCCTACAATGAGCAGTTCTTC. Translating gives CASSALGVSSYNEQFF.

For the CDR3, the DNA is TGTGCCAGTAGTCCGATCCCGGACAGTTCGCCCGGGGAGCTGTTTTTT. Protein product: CASSPIPDSSPGELFF. The chain employs TRBV19 and TRBJ2-2, with D possibly matching TRBD1 (6 bases). CDR3 length: 16 amino acids. In germline, CDR1 is LNHDA, CDR2 SQIVND (reference sequence). V lost 5 bases, J lost 6 bases, and 19 bases lay in between.

This clone has a single count. The CDR3 sequence is CASSSGLRGSHAEAFF. The CDR3 coding sequence is TGTGCCAGCAGCTCCGGACTCAGGGGGTCCCATGCTGAAGCTTTCTTT. The chain joins TRBV5-4 to TRBJ1-1; the match to TRBD1 covers 7 bases. Germline V CDR1 and CDR2: SGHNT, YYREEE (reference sequence). V was pared by 3 bases and J by 6 bases, with 14 bases of the junction left unmatched. The CDR3 is 16 residues long.

The chain links TRBV5-5 to TRBJ1-6; D not resolved. The V gene's germline CDR1 is SGHKS and CDR2 YYEKEE (reference sequence). V was trimmed by 0 bases and J by 1 base, leaving 11 bases between them. The CDR3 loop spans 17 amino acids. The CDR3 DNA sequence: TGTGCCAGCAGCTTGGAGGGCGGCCGATCCTATAATTCACCCCTCCACTTT. It codes for CASSLEGGRSYNSPLHF.

The V gene is TRBV7-9, the J gene TRBJ1-1; D might be TRBD1 (5 bases). The CDR3 has 15 residues. Trimming pared 5 bases from V and 1 base from J, leaving 14 bases between. CDR1 is SEHNR and CDR2 is FQNEAQ in the germline V gene (reference sequence). Written as DNA, the CDR3 is TGTGCCAGCAGCCCGCCAGGGTTCGCGAACACTGAAGCTTTCTTT. It encodes CASSPPGFANTEAFF.

The rearrangement uses TRBV29-1 and TRBJ2-7, with D tentatively TRBD2 (5 bases). CDR1 is SQVTM and CDR2 is ANQGSEA in the germline V gene. Trimming stripped 5 bases from V and 3 bases from J, with 14 bases between. The CDR3 runs 13 residues. CDR3: CSVSGNLDYEQYF. CDR3 DNA: TGCAGCGTTTCGGGGAACCTGGACTACGAGCAGTACTTC.

This clone was recorded only once. The J gene is TRBJ1-1, the V gene TRBV18; no reliable D call. The V end lost 3 bases, the J end lost 0 bases, and 8 bases lay between the germline ends. Germline CDR1 reads KGHSH; CDR2 reads LQKENI. The CDR3 has 14 amino acids. This CDR3 is CASSPYDMNTEAFF. The DNA for the CDR3 is TGTGCCAGCTCACCGTACGACATGAACACTGAAGCTTTCTTT. The entire variable domain, with the rest obtained from reference TRBV18 and TRBJ1-1, is as follows: NAGVMQNPRHLVRRRGQEARLRCSPMKGHSHVYWYRQLPEEGLKFMVYLQKENIIDESGMPKERFSAEFPKEGPSILRIQQVVRGDSAAYFCASSPYDMNTEAFFGQGTRLTVV.

The J gene is TRBJ1-2, the V gene TRBV6-6; possible D gene TRBD1, 5 bases. This CDR3 contains 14 residues. Germline V gene sequence: CDR1 MNHNY, CDR2 SVGAGI (reference sequence). V dropped 6 bases and J dropped 5 bases, with 16 bases sitting between them. The DNA for the CDR3 is TGTGCCAGCAGCTCCACCGACAGCCTATATGGCTACACCTTC. Protein: CASSSTDSLYGYTF.

The gene calls are TRBV28 and TRBJ2-7; D is perhaps TRBD2 (5 bases). Germline V lookup: CDR1 MDHEN, CDR2 SYDVKM. This CDR3 contains 13 residues. V was cut by 7 bases and J by 3 bases, with 13 bases left in between. DNA of the CDR3: TGTGCCAGCAAACCCGGGGTTTTCTACGAGCAGTACTTC. Translation: CASKPGVFYEQYF.

V usage is TRBV7-9 and J usage is TRBJ1-4; the D is unclear. The CDR3 sequence is 14 residues long. CDR1 is SEHNR and CDR2 is FQNEAQ in the germline V gene (reference sequence). The V gene lost 5 bases and the J gene lost 1 base, with 8 bases spanning the gap. The CDR3 sequence: CASSAGITNEKLFF. In DNA, the CDR3 is TGTGCCAGCAGCGCCGGGATAACTAATGAAAAACTGTTTTTT.

This rearrangement joins TRBV28 to TRBJ2-7; TRBD1 might be the D (5 bases). Between the trimmed V and J ends, which lost 1 base and 12 bases, there was a span of 10 bases. The CDR3 totals 11 residues. Germline CDR1 and CDR2: MDHEN and SYDVKM. CDR3 sequence reads: CASSLFWGLYF. DNA for the CDR3: TGTGCCAGCAGTTTATTTTGGGGCTTGTACTTC.

The gene calls are TRBV18 and TRBJ2-5; TRBD2 might be the D (6 bases). This CDR3 comprises 17 residues. The germline V and J ends were trimmed by 3 bases and 1 base, with 18 bases remaining between them. Germline V gene sequence: CDR1 KGHSH, CDR2 LQKENI. CDR3 loop: CASSPAGIRRRQETQYF. In DNA, the CDR3 is TGTGCCAGCTCACCCGCGGGGATAAGACGGCGCCAAGAGACCCAGTACTTC.

The chain links TRBV2 to TRBJ1-3; no firm D call. Trimming took 3 bases from V and 2 from J, leaving 11 bases between them. This CDR3 contains 15 residues. Germline V gene lookup returns CDR1 SNHLY and CDR2 FYNNEI. DNA for the CDR3: TGTGCCAGCAGTGAGCTTGGGTTGACTGGAAACACCATATATTTT. Amino acids: CASSELGLTGNTIYF.

This clone was counted once. The chain joins TRBV10-3 to TRBJ1-5; perhaps TRBD1 as D (5 bases). CDR1 is ENHRY and CDR2 is SYGVKD in the germline V gene. The ends were cut back, 0 bases at V and 6 bases at J, with 12 bases in the middle. The CDR3 loop spans 15 amino acids. The CDR3 protein is CAISESGDGGQPQHF. In DNA form, the CDR3 reads TGTGCCATCAGTGAGTCTGGGGACGGGGGTCAGCCCCAGCATTTT.

The rearrangement links TRBV6-1 to TRBJ1-5; no clear D gene. Between the trimmed V and J ends, which lost 6 bases and 5 bases, there was a span of 11 bases. The V gene's germline CDR1 is MNHNS and CDR2 SASEGT. CDR3 length: 13 residues. The CDR3 loop is CASSQDGDQPQHF. CDR3 nucleotide sequence: TGTGCCAGCAGCCAAGATGGGGATCAGCCCCAGCATTTT.

This clone was seen a handful of times. This rearrangement joins TRBV30 to TRBJ1-1, with D unresolved. Per germline, CDR1 GTSNPN and CDR2 SVGIG (reference sequence). Trimming left V 5 bases short and J 2 bases short, with 6 bases between. The length of the CDR3 is 11 residues. The CDR3 DNA reads TGTGCCTGGTTCCCTAACACTGAAGCTTTCTTT. Residues: CAWFPNTEAFF. Full variable domain (rest looked up from reference TRBV30 and TRBJ1-1): SQTIHQWPATLVQPVGSPLSLECTVEGTSNPNLYWYRQAAGRGLQLLFYSVGIGQISSEVPQNLSASRPQDRQFILSSKKLLLSDSGFYLCAWFPNTEAFFGQGTRLTVV.

The rearrangement joins TRBV9 to TRBJ1-2, with D possibly matching TRBD1 (6 bases). The CDR3 totals 15 residues. With 0 bases removed from V and 4 bases from J, the gap between germline ends came to 13 bases. Per germline, CDR1 SGDLS and CDR2 YYNGEE. CDR3 coding DNA: TGTGCCAGCAGCGTAGCGAGGACAGACATCTATGGCTACACCTTC. This codes for CASSVARTDIYGYTF.

CDR3 region: CASSPGLAGGPFTMMQFF. In DNA form, the CDR3 reads TGTGCCAGCAGCCCGGGACTAGCGGGGGGACCTTTTACAATGATGCAGTTCTTC. V usage is TRBV7-9 and J usage is TRBJ2-1; 15 nucleotides line up with TRBD2. This CDR3 spans 18 amino acids. V was clipped by 5 bases and J by 12 bases; unmatched bases: 17. The germline V gene has CDR1 SEHNR and CDR2 FQNEAQ (reference sequence).

This rearrangement joins TRBV4-1 to TRBJ2-3, with D perhaps matching TRBD1 or TRBD2 (7 bases each). V was shortened by 1 base and J by 5 bases, with 16 bases between the two germline ends. This CDR3 has 16 amino acids. CDR1 and CDR2 from the germline V gene are MGHRA and YSYEKL. The CDR3 protein is CASSQGEGAAVDTQYF. The CDR3 bases are TGCGCCAGCAGCCAAGGGGAGGGGGCCGCGGTAGATACGCAGTATTTT.

V and J are TRBV13 and TRBJ2-1; 8 bases are a match to TRBD1. The CDR3 has 15 residues. The V segment lost 4 bases and the J segment 3 bases; nucleotides outside the gene matches: 5. The germline V gene encodes CDR1 PRHDT and CDR2 FYEKMQ (reference sequence). CDR3 residues: CASSSTGGRYNEQFF. In DNA, the CDR3 is TGTGCCAGCAGCTCTACAGGGGGACGCTACAATGAGCAGTTCTTC.

The gene calls are TRBV6-5 and TRBJ1-2, with D uncertain. The germline V and J ends were trimmed by 4 bases and 8 bases, with 17 bases remaining between them. This CDR3 has 14 amino acids. Germline V gives CDR1 MNHEY, CDR2 SVGAGI. The CDR3 nucleotides read TGTGCCAGCAGTTCTAGAGACGCCACTGGAGGCTACACCTTC. It encodes CASSSRDATGGYTF.

This clone was detected once. V usage is TRBV5-1 and J usage is TRBJ2-7, with TRBD1 matching 8 bases. Germline trimming cut 2 bases from V and 5 bases from J; bases unmatched to any gene: 6. CDR1 SGHRS and CDR2 YFSETQ come from the germline V gene. The length of the CDR3 is 14 residues. The CDR3 DNA reads TGCGCCAGCAGCTTCCAGGGGGCCGAAAACGAGCAGTACTTC. Its protein is CASSFQGAENEQYF.

The chain recombines TRBV6-5 with TRBJ1-2; D is ambiguous. The CDR3 is 11 amino acids. Germline CDR1 MNHEY, CDR2 SVGAGI. With 5 bases removed from V and 8 bases from J, the gap between germline ends came to 9 bases. The CDR3 here is CASSKVRGYTF. The CDR3 DNA sequence: TGTGCCAGCAGTAAGGTACGCGGCTACACCTTC.